The 29 T cell receptor beta chains given below trace back to one sample, sequenced in a study of CD8 T cells in ankylosing spondylitis. TCRdb processed the 5' RACE reads anew with MiXCR; each CDR3 protein has one entry. In the table there are roughly 130,000 distinct CDR3 sequences, around 9% of which are singletons. Material for sequencing was blood, either unsorted or a sorted T cell fraction (not recorded which). Receptors originate from a male donor with ankylosing spondylitis or in good health (not recorded which).

This clonotype was detected many times. This chain joins TRBV15 and TRBJ2-3; TRBD2 aligns across 12 bases. Germline V gene data show CDR1 as LNHNV and CDR2 as YYDKDF (reference sequence). The CDR3 is 22 amino acids. V was clipped by 0 bases and J by 1 base; unmatched bases: 17. For the CDR3, the DNA is TGTGCCACCAGCAGAGACATAGTTATTCTAGCGGGAGGGCAAAGAGGCACAGATACGCAGTATTTT. Its translation is CATSRDIVILAGGQRGTDTQYF.

This clonotype was picked up many times. The chain joins TRBV20-1 to TRBJ2-5; 7 bases align to TRBD2. The V segment lost 3 bases and the J segment 4 bases; nucleotides outside the gene matches: 11. Germline CDR1 DFQATT, CDR2 SNEGSKA (reference sequence). CDR3 length: 15 residues. The CDR3 here is CSARDFRDYLETQYF. The CDR3 nucleotides are TGCAGTGCTAGGGACTTCCGGGACTATCTAGAGACCCAGTACTTC.

The chain is built from TRBV10-3 and TRBJ2-5; D is unclear. CDR3 size: 16 residues. Germline CDR1 reads ENHRY; CDR2 reads SYGVKD. V shed 3 bases and J shed 0 bases, with 14 bases lying between them. The CDR3 spells CAISDPTGTYQETQYF. In DNA form, the CDR3 reads TGTGCCATCAGTGACCCAACCGGAACGTACCAAGAGACCCAGTACTTC.

Many counts were recorded for this clonotype. The chain has TRBV7-2 and TRBJ1-1, with TRBD1 as a possible D gene (6 bases). V was clipped by 2 bases and J by 0 bases, with 10 bases between them. This CDR3 comprises 15 residues. Germline-derived CDR1 and CDR2 are SGHTA and FQGNSA. The CDR3 loop is CASSLFDRMNTEAFF. CDR3 sequence (DNA): TGTGCCAGCAGCTTATTCGACAGGATGAACACTGAAGCTTTCTTT.

This clonotype has at least ten counts. The chain links TRBV5-1 to TRBJ2-3; 7 bases line up with TRBD2. CDR3 length: 15 amino acids. Germline-derived CDR1 and CDR2 are SGHRS and YFSETQ. V lost 2 bases to trimming and J lost 5 bases; unmatched junction nucleotides: 8. DNA of the CDR3: TGCGCCAGCAGCTTAATGACGGGAGGAGGAGATACGCAGTATTTT. Protein product: CASSLMTGGGDTQYF.

This clonotype was seen many times. J is TRBJ2-5 and V is TRBV5-1, with TRBD1 matching over 9 bases. CDR3 length: 14 residues. The J segment lost 6 bases and the V segment lost 4 bases, leaving 7 bases of the junction unmatched. Germline CDR1 is SGHRS and CDR2 is YFSETQ. The DNA of the CDR3 is TGCGCCAGCAGCCTAGGACAGGGGAGGAAGACCCAGTACTTC. Translation: CASSLGQGRKTQYF.

This clonotype occurred many times. This CDR3 reads CAISEQASSSGKNIQYF. CDR3 sequence (DNA): TGTGCCATCAGTGAACAGGCTAGCTCAAGCGGCAAAAACATTCAGTACTTC. This chain joins TRBV10-3 and TRBJ2-4; TRBD1 or TRBD2 may be the D gene (5 bases each). V lost 3 bases and J 3 bases, leaving 18 bases between the germline ends. The CDR3 has 17 amino acids. CDR1 is ENHRY, CDR2 SYGVKD, per germline.

There are many counts of this clonotype. The chain joins TRBV5-1 to TRBJ2-6, with TRBD1 matching over 7 bases. V lost 2 bases to trimming and J lost 2 bases; unmatched junction nucleotides: 1. Per germline, CDR1 SGHRS and CDR2 YFSETQ. The CDR3 runs 15 residues. Here the CDR3 DNA reads TGCGCCAGCAGCTTCGGACAGGCTGGGGCCAACGTCCTGACTTTC. Its translation: CASSFGQAGANVLTF.

This clonotype was recorded many times. The CDR3 region has the DNA TGTGCCAGTAGCGTATACAATGAGCAGTTCTTC. Translated: CASSVYNEQFF. This sequence joins TRBV19 and TRBJ2-1, with D unresolved. Germline assignment: CDR1 LNHDA and CDR2 SQIVND (reference sequence). This CDR3 region has 11 residues. The V and J ends lost 6 bases and 4 bases respectively, with 4 bases between them. Full variable domain (outside the CDR3, taken from reference TRBV19 and TRBJ2-1): DGGITQSPKYLFRKEGQNVTLSCEQNLNHDAMYWYRQDPGQGLRLIYYSQIVNDFQKGDIAEGYSVSREKKESFPLTVTSAQKNPTAFYLCASSVYNEQFFGPGTRLTVL.

This clonotype showed up many times. The genes are TRBV20-1 and TRBJ2-3; D gene ambiguous. The CDR3 has 12 amino acids. Trimming shortened V by 6 bases and J by 4 bases, and 11 bases separated the two germline ends. The germline V gene has CDR1 DFQATT and CDR2 SNEGSKA (reference sequence). The CDR3 is CSARGVADTQYF. The CDR3 bases are TGCAGTGCACGTGGGGTTGCAGATACGCAGTATTTT.

This clonotype was detected only a few times. The chain links TRBV7-2 to TRBJ2-7; D call uncertain. Trimming pared 0 bases from V and 6 bases from J, leaving 12 bases between. This CDR3 is built from 14 residues. Germline values: CDR1 SGHTA, CDR2 FQGNSA. The CDR3 loop is CASSLAGGRSEQYF. The CDR3 bases are TGTGCCAGCAGCTTAGCGGGCGGTAGAAGCGAGCAGTACTTC.

The chain joins TRBV5-1 to TRBJ2-1, with D unclear. CDR1 SGHRS and CDR2 YFSETQ come from the germline V gene. V lost 4 bases and J 0 bases, leaving 11 bases between the germline ends. The CDR3 spans 15 residues. This CDR3 reads CASSTRLSSYNEQFF. In DNA, the CDR3 is TGCGCCAGCAGCACCAGGCTGAGCTCCTACAATGAGCAGTTCTTC.

This clonotype was seen repeatedly, ten times or more. The rearrangement joins TRBV20-1 to TRBJ2-5; D might be TRBD1 (6 bases). V was clipped by 6 bases and J by 2 bases, with 13 bases between them. Germline-derived CDR1 and CDR2 are DFQATT and SNEGSKA (reference sequence). The CDR3 spans 13 residues. CDR3 bases: TGCAGTGCGGGGACACCCCCTCAAGAGACCCAGTACTTC. Protein: CSAGTPPQETQYF.

The chain couples TRBV14 to TRBJ2-2; TRBD2 matches at 9 bases. The germline gives CDR1 SGHDN, CDR2 FVKESK. The CDR3 contains 17 residues. Losses at the gene ends were 2 bases for V and 6 bases for J; bases not matched to a gene: 10. The CDR3 here is CASSQPSSGRVPGELFF. CDR3 in DNA: TGTGCCAGCAGCCAACCCAGTAGCGGGAGAGTTCCCGGGGAGCTGTTTTTT.

This clonotype was found many times. The V call is TRBV29-1, the J call TRBJ2-1, with 8 bases lining up with TRBD1. This CDR3 region has 16 residues. Germline assignment: CDR1 SQVTM and CDR2 ANQGSEA. The trim removed 1 base at V and 0 bases at J, leaving 5 bases unmatched. The CDR3, as DNA: TGCAGCGTTGAAGCCGGGACAGGAAGCTCCTACAATGAGCAGTTCTTC. Translated, it gives CSVEAGTGSSYNEQFF.

Ten or more counts support this clonotype. The chain combines TRBV20-1 with TRBJ2-5; unclear D gene. The CDR3 loop spans 10 amino acids. Germline CDR1 reads DFQATT; CDR2 reads SNEGSKA (reference sequence). Trimming shortened V by 2 bases and J by 5 bases, and 3 bases separated the two germline ends. As DNA, the CDR3 is TGCAGTGCTAGATGGGAGACCCAGTACTTC. Amino acids: CSARWETQYF.

This clonotype was seen many times. The V call is TRBV5-1, the J call TRBJ2-7; TRBD2 matches at 9 bases. Germline-derived CDR1 and CDR2 are SGHRS and YFSETQ. V gave up 0 bases and J gave up 4 bases; unmatched junction bases: 8. CDR3 size: 16 residues. The CDR3 sequence: CASSLAVAGGPYEQYF. In DNA form, the CDR3 reads TGCGCCAGCAGCTTGGCTGTGGCGGGAGGGCCTTACGAGCAGTACTTC.

This clonotype was counted many times. J is TRBJ1-2 and V is TRBV7-2; weak D call: TRBD1 (5 bases). From germline, CDR1 is SGHTA and CDR2 FQGNSA. This CDR3 is built from 14 residues. V lost 5 bases and J lost 3, with 13 bases in between. Here the CDR3 reads CASSNRREDYGYTF. The CDR3 DNA sequence: TGTGCCAGCAGCAATCGCAGGGAGGACTATGGCTACACCTTC.

There are many counts of this clonotype. The chain joins TRBV7-2 to TRBJ2-1; TRBD2 matches at 11 bases. Trimming took 6 bases from V and 4 from J; bases not matched to a gene: 5. The germline V gene has CDR1 SGHTA and CDR2 FQGNSA. The CDR3 consists of 15 residues. CDR3 in DNA: TGTGCCAGCAGTTTACTAGCGGGAGCTTACAATGAGCAGTTCTTC. It encodes CASSLLAGAYNEQFF.

This chain connects TRBV5-1 to TRBJ2-1; 9 positions match TRBD1. J was trimmed by 8 bases and V by 2 bases; bases with no gene match: 8. The V gene's germline CDR1 is SGHRS and CDR2 YFSETQ. The CDR3 contains 15 residues. This CDR3 is CASSFSDRGFYEQFF. The CDR3 nucleotides read TGCGCCAGCAGCTTTAGTGACAGGGGGTTTTATGAGCAGTTCTTC.

This clonotype was detected a few times. This chain links TRBV5-1 with TRBJ2-3; TRBD2 matches at 9 bases. Trimming cost V 3 bases and J 4 bases; bases outside gene matches: 3. CDR1 and CDR2 (germline): SGHRS, YFSETQ. The length of the CDR3 is 14 residues. CDR3 DNA: TGCGCCAGCAGCTCGCGACTAGCGGCAGATACGCAGTATTTT. This codes for CASSSRLAADTQYF. Full variable domain (missing parts from reference TRBV5-1 and TRBJ2-3): KAGVTQTPRYLIKTRGQQVTLSCSPISGHRSVSWYQQTPGQGLQFLFEYFSETQRNKGNFPGRFSGRQFSNSRSEMNVSTLELGDSALYLCASSSRLAADTQYFGPGTRLTVL.

The table lists this clonotype with many counts. DNA for the CDR3: TGTGCCAGCAGCAAACAGGGGCTCGGCGAGCAGTACTTC. Its translation: CASSKQGLGEQYF. V is TRBV28 and J is TRBJ2-7; 7 bases are a match to TRBD1. Trimming cost V 6 bases and J 6 bases; bases outside gene matches: 8. The CDR3 extends over 13 amino acids. Germline V gene sequence: CDR1 MDHEN, CDR2 SYDVKM.

This CDR3 reads CASRSRDRGQETQYF. CDR3 nucleotides: TGTGCCAGCAGGTCCCGGGACAGGGGCCAAGAGACCCAGTACTTC. The chain recombines TRBV14 with TRBJ2-5, with 10 bases lining up with TRBD1. CDR3 length: 15 residues. Germline V gives CDR1 SGHDN, CDR2 FVKESK. V dropped 6 bases and J dropped 1; count of bases not matched to a gene: 5.

The table lists this clonotype with a few counts. The chain links TRBV12-3 or TRBV12-4 to TRBJ2-2; TRBD1 aligns across 9 bases. There are 15 residues in the CDR3. V lost 6 bases, J lost 6 bases, and 8 bases stayed unmatched. In nucleotides, the CDR3 is TGTGCCAGCAGATCCGGGACAGGGAGATCCGGGGAGCTGTTTTTT. This sequence encodes CASRSGTGRSGELFF.

The gene calls are TRBV20-1 and TRBJ1-4, with a possible D match to TRBD1 (5 bases). CDR3 length equals 11 residues. CDR1 is DFQATT and CDR2 is SNEGSKA in the germline V gene (reference sequence). Trimming cost V 6 bases and J 8 bases, with 10 bases left between them. CDR3 sequence reads: CSAGDSEKLFF. In nucleotides, the CDR3 is TGCAGTGCAGGGGATAGCGAAAAACTGTTTTTT.

In its sample, this clonotype was seen a few times. A junction boundary mismatches the germline segment, possibly from a read error. CDR3 loop: CASGYTGGELFF. CDR3 DNA sequence: TGTGCCAGCGGTTACACCGGCGGGGAGCTGTTTTTT. The V call is TRBV6-2 or TRBV6-3, the J call TRBJ2-2; no clear D. The CDR3 runs to 12 residues. Germline V CDR1 and CDR2: MNHEY, SVGEGT.

The table lists this clonotype with many counts. V gene TRBV12-3 or TRBV12-4 combines with J gene TRBJ1-1; D remains ambiguous. CDR3 length: 12 amino acids. Trimming took 9 bases from V and 1 from J, leaving 9 bases between them. CDR3 DNA: TGTGCCAGGACCCTAAGGAACACTGAAGCTTTCTTT. Translated, it gives CARTLRNTEAFF.

This clonotype has a count of ten or more. The rearrangement joins TRBV12-3 or TRBV12-4 to TRBJ1-3, with 7 bases fitting TRBD1. The CDR3 covers 14 residues. J gave up 4 bases and V 6 bases, and 6 bases lay outside the gene matches. As DNA, the CDR3 is TGTGCCAGCAGCCAAGGGACAGAAGGAAACACCATATATTTT. Encoded protein: CASSQGTEGNTIYF.

The V call is TRBV5-5, the J call TRBJ2-4, with D possibly matching TRBD2 (5 bases). The CDR3 is 13 residues long. Deletions cut 0 bases from V and 5 bases from J, with 6 bases between. Looked up from germline, CDR1 is SGHKS and CDR2 is YYEKEE (reference sequence). CDR3 protein: CASSLGGQNIQYF. DNA of the CDR3: TGTGCCAGCAGCTTGGGCGGGCAAAACATTCAGTACTTC.